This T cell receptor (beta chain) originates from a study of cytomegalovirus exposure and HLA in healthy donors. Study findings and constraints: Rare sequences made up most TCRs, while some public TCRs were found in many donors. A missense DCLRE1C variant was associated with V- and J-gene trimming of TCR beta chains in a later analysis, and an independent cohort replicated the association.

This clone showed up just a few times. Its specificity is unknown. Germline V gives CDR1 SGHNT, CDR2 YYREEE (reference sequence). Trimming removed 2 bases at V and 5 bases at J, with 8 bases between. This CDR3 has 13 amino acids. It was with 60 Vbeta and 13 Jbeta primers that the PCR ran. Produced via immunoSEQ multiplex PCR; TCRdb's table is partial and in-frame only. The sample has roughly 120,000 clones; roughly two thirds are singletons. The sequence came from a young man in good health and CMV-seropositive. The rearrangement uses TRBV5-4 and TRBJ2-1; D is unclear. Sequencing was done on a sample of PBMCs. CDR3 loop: CASSFARNNEQFF. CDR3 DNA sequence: TGTGCCAGCAGCTTCGCCAGGAACAATGAGCAGTTCTTC.